This TCR beta chain was recovered during a study of metastatic and nonmetastatic thyroid tumors. About the study: The study looked at repertoires side by side in blood and in tumor or nodule tissue from malignant and benign thyroid patients.

General study findings and limits: Reportedly, malignant thyroid tumors had significantly higher TCR beta diversity than benign nodules, in blood and tumor.

Methods used by the authors: Researchers built a distant-metastasis classifier for papillary thyroid cancer that drew on CDR3 differences across clinicopathological groups. TCRdb re-called clones via MiXCR from the PCR reads. The authors' filters were not applied to this entry. The sample comprises 100,000 or so clones, approximately 15% of which are singletons, and about 3.6% rests with the top ten. A remark on this clone: Its target is unknown.

None of the patients had undergone any treatment ahead of thyroid surgery. The CDR3 has 11 residues. The material sequenced was blood. The rearrangement links TRBV12-3 or TRBV12-4 to TRBJ2-1; D not certain. This clonotype originated in a female donor with papillary thyroid cancer or a benign thyroid nodule (not recorded which). Some clones in this sample may be carry-over from other donors' samples. CDR3 sequence (DNA): TGTTCCATCAGTTTAGTCAATGAGCAGTTCTTC. Amino acid sequence: CSISLVNEQFF.